This TCR beta chain was recovered during a study of CXCR3-negative and CXCR3-positive naive CD8 T cells. Study-level results: The TRB CDR3s that CXCR3-positive naive cells carried were more hydrophobic than those of CXCR3-negative naive cells.

The study made its TRB cDNA libraries by 5' RACE, adding UMI labels. TCRdb re-called the 5' RACE reads and shows each CDR3 protein once, DNA omitted. The data include roughly 140,000 distinct CDR3 sequences; the top ten clones carry 0.25% to 0.3%. Triplicate sorting captured roughly 300,000 cells each from every CD8+ T cell subset. Regarding this clonotype: Its antigen is currently unknown.

This CDR3 is built from 16 residues. Germline assignment: CDR1 KGHDR and CDR2 SFDVKD. The sequencing sample was made of naive CXCR3+ CD8+ T cells from blood. Subset defined: CD45RO-CCR7+CD27+CD95- naive CD8+ T cells expressing CXCR3 (TNR3+). This sequence joins TRBV24-1 and TRBJ2-1; TCRdb names TRBD2, which stays unverified in the absence of DNA. The source of this sequence is a human donor in good health. Some clones in this sample may be carry-over from other donors' samples. This chain's CDR3 is CATSDSGLTGYNEQFF.